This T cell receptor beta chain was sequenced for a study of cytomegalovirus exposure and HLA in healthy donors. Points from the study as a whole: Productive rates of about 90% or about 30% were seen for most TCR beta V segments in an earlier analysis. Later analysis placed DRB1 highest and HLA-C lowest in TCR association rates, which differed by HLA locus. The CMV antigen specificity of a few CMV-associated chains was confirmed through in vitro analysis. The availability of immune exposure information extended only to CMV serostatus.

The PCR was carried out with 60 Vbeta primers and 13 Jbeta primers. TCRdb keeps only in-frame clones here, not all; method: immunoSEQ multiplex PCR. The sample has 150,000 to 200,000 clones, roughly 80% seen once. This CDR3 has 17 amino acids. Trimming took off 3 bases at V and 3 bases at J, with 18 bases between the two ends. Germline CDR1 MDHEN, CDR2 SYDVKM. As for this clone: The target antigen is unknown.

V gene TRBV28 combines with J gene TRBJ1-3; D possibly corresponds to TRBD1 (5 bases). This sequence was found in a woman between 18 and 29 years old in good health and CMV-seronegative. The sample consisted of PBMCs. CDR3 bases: TGTGCCAGCAGTTTTAATTCGGCGGGGGTCTTTGGAAACACCATATATTTT. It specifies CASSFNSAGVFGNTIYF.